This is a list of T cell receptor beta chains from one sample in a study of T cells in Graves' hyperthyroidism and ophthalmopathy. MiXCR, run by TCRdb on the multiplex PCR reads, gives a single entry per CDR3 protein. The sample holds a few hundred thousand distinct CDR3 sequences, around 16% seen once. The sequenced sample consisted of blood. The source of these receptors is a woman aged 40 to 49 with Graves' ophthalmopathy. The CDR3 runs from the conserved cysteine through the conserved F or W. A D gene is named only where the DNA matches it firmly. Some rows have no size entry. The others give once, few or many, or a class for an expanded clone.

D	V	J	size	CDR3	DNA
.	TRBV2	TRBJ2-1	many	CASSATSRGSYNEQFF	TGTGCCAGCAGTGCGACTAGTCGGGGCTCCTACAATGAGCAGTTCTTC
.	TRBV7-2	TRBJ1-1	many	CASSLAPPRTEAFF	TGTGCCAGCAGCTTAGCGCCCCCGAGAACTGAAGCTTTCTTT
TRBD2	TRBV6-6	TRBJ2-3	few	CASSYSASGGPDTQYF	TGTGCCAGCAGTTACTCGGCTAGCGGAGGCCCAGATACGCAGTATTTT
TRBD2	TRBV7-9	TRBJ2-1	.	CASRTRLADEQFF	TGTGCCAGCAGGACCAGACTAGCGGATGAGCAGTTCTTC
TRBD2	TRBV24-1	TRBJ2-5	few	CATSLAGGETQYF	TGTGCCACCAGCCTAGCGGGAGGAGAGACCCAGTACTTC
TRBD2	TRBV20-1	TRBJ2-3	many	CSARTSGSRTDTQYF	TGCAGTGCTAGAACTAGCGGGAGTCGCACAGATACGCAGTATTTT
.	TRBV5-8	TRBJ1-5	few	CASSLESGSNQPQHF	TGTGCCAGCAGCTTGGAGAGCGGAAGCAATCAGCCCCAGCATTTT
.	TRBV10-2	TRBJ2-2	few	CASSESVGNPGELFF	TGCGCCAGCAGTGAGTCTGTCGGCAATCCCGGGGAGCTGTTTTTT
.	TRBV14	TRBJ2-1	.	CASSQEGTEQFF	TGTGCCAGCAGCCAAGAAGGGACAGAGCAGTTCTTC
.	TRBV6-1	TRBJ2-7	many	CASSGGMSGSRYEQYF	TGTGCCAGCAGTGGAGGGATGAGCGGGTCTCGGTACGAGCAGTACTTC
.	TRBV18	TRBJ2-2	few	CASSPSQGTGELFF	TGTGCCAGCTCACCAAGCCAGGGCACCGGGGAGCTGTTTTTT
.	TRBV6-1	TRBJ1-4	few	CASSEGRQPWSEKLFF	TGTGCCAGCAGTGAGGGTCGACAGCCTTGGTCTGAAAAACTGTTTTTT
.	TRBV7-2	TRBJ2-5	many	CASSPRLGAGGETQYF	TGTGCCAGCAGCCCCCGTTTGGGGGCGGGCGGAGAGACCCAGTACTTC
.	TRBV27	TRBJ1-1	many	CASRRGGTEAFF	TGTGCCAGCAGAAGGGGAGGCACTGAAGCTTTCTTT
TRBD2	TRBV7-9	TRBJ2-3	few	CASSLGVSGTGTDTQYF	TGTGCCAGCAGCTTAGGGGTTAGCGGGACGGGCACAGATACGCAGTATTTT
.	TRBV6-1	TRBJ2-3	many	CASSHQGTDTQYF	TGTGCCAGCAGCCATCAGGGGACAGATACGCAGTATTTT
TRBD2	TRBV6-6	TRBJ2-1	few	CASSYEGLAGAEQFF	TGTGCCAGCAGTTACGAAGGGCTAGCGGGGGCTGAGCAGTTCTTC
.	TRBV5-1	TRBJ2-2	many	CASSEEWSGELFF	TGCGCCAGCAGCGAGGAATGGTCCGGGGAGCTGTTTTTT
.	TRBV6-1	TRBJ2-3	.	CASSAWRASTDTQYF	TGTGCCAGCAGTGCTTGGCGTGCTAGCACAGATACGCAGTATTTT
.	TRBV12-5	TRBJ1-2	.	CASGFSRGSYGYTF	TGTGCTAGTGGTTTTTCTCGGGGGTCCTATGGCTACACCTTC
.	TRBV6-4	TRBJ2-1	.	CASSAGALGEQFF	TGTGCCAGCAGTGCGGGGGCGCTCGGTGAGCAGTTCTTC
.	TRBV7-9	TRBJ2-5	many	CASSRDQETQYF	TGTGCCAGCAGCAGGGATCAAGAGACCCAGTACTTC
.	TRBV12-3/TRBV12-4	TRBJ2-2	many	CASSGTASTGELFF	TGTGCCAGCAGTGGGACGGCGTCTACCGGGGAGCTGTTTTTT
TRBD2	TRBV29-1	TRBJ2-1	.	CSVELRGSGRSHSYNEQFF	TGCAGCGTTGAACTCCGAGGTAGCGGGAGGTCCCACTCCTACAATGAGCAGTTCTTC
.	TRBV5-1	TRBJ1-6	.	CTSKGGDGDNSPLHF	TGCACCAGCAAGGGGGGGGACGGGGATAATTCACCCCTCCACTTT
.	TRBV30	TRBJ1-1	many	CAWSVKGNTEAFF	TGTGCCTGGAGTGTGAAGGGAAACACTGAAGCTTTCTTT
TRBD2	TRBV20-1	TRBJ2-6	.	CSASLGLGAVSGANVLTF	TGCAGTGCTAGCTTGGGACTAGGGGCCGTGTCTGGGGCCAACGTCCTGACTTTC
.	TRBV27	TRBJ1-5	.	CASTSTGGVQPQHF	TGTGCCAGCACTTCGACAGGCGGGGTTCAGCCCCAGCATTTT
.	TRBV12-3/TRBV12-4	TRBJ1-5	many	CASSGGGVSNQPQHF	TGTGCCAGCAGCGGGGGCGGGGTTAGCAATCAGCCCCAGCATTTT
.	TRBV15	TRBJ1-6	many	CATSRGGQGNSPLHF	TGTGCCACCAGCAGAGGGGGGCAGGGTAATTCACCCCTCCACTTT
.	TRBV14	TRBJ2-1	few	CASSRLGDYNEQFF	TGTGCCAGCAGCCGATTGGGAGACTACAATGAGCAGTTCTTC
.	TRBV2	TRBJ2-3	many	CASSERGALRTDTQYF	TGTGCCAGCAGTGAACGGGGGGCGCTACGGACAGATACGCAGTATTTT
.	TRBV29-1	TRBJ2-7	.	CSVGQGARAYEQYF	TGCAGCGTGGGGCAAGGCGCACGTGCCTACGAGCAGTACTTC
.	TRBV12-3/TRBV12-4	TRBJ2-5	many	CASSLRYREDLGQETQYF	TGTGCCAGCAGTTTACGGTACAGGGAGGACCTAGGGCAAGAGACCCAGTACTTC
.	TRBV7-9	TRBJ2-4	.	CASSLEGLAKNIQYF	TGTGCCAGCAGCTTAGAAGGGCTAGCCAAAAACATTCAGTACTTC
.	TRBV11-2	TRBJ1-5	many	CASSPSGASNQPQHF	TGTGCCAGCAGCCCCAGTGGGGCAAGCAATCAGCCCCAGCATTTT
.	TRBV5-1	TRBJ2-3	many	CASAEGGRSDTQYF	TGCGCCAGCGCGGAAGGGGGACGTTCGGATACGCAGTATTTT